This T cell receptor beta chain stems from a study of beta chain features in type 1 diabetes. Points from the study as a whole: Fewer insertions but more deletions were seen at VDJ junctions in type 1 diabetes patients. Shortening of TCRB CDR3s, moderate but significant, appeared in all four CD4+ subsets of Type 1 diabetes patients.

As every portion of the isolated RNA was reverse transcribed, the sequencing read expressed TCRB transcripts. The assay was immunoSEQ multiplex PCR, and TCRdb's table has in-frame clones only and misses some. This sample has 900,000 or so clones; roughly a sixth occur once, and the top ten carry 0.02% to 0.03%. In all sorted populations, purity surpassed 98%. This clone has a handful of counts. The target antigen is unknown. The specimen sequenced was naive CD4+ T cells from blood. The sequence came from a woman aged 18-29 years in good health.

CDR3 residues: CATRGQGPYEQYF. Here the CDR3 DNA reads TGTGCCACCCGGGGACAAGGACCCTACGAGCAGTACTTC. The chain joins TRBV19 to TRBJ2-7; perhaps TRBD1 as D (6 bases). The CDR3 totals 13 residues. Trimming pared 10 bases from V and 2 bases from J, leaving 15 bases between. The germline CDR1 and CDR2 sequences are LNHDA and SQIVND (reference sequence).